This TCR beta chain was observed in a study of graft-versus-host responses after intestinal transplantation. Graft material was processed, releasing intraepithelial and lamina propria lymphocytes. The table came from immunoSEQ multiplex PCR; TCRdb's copy has only in-frame clones and leaves some out. Among about 37,000 clones, 75% to 90% were seen once, and the ten largest hold about a sixth. The clonotype originates from a human patient who received an intestinal transplant, so some T cells may come from the graft donor. The specimen was ileum tissue, collected more than 200 days after intestinal transplant.

CDR3 sequence: CASSYAWNQPQHF. DNA for the CDR3: TGTGCCAGCAGCTACGCCTGGAATCAGCCCCAGCATTTT. This rearrangement joins TRBV11-2 to TRBJ1-5, with D hard to call. CDR1 and CDR2 from the germline V gene are SGHAT and FQNNGV. CDR3 size: 13 residues. Between the trimmed V and J ends, which lost 4 bases and 4 bases, there was a span of 8 bases.